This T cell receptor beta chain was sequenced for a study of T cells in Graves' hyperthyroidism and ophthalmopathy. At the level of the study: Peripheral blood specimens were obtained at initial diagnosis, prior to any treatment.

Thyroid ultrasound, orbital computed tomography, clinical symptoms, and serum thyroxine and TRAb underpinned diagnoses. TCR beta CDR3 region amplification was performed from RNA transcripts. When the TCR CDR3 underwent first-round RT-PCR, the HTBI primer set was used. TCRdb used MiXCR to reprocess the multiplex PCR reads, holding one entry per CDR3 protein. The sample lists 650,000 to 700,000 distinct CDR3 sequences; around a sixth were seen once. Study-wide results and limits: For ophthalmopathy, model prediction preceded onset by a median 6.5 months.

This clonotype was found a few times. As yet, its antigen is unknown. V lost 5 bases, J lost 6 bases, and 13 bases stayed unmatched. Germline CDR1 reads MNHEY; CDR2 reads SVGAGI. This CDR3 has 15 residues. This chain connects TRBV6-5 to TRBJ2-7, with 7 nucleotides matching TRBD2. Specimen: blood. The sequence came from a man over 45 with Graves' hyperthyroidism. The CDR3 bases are TGTGCCAGCAGTCTACACGGAGCGGGAAAGGGCGAGCAGTACTTC. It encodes CASSLHGAGKGEQYF.